This T cell receptor beta chain was recorded in a study of neurological immune-mediated disorders. Study findings and constraints: Expansion of TCR clones was greatest in HTLV-1-associated myelopathy and smallest in multiple sclerosis, where it fell below that of healthy controls. Private repertoires in all groups were suggested by the finding that expanded clones across subjects shared no CDR3 amino acid sequences.

TCRdb reprocessed the 5' RACE reads with MiXCR, giving one entry per CDR3 protein. The data contain fewer than 45,000 distinct CDR3 sequences, less than 8.5% of them seen just once; the ten biggest clones take up 4% to 5.5%. The V gene end was trimmed by 0 bases and the J gene end by 3 bases; junction bases not matched to a gene: 1. Germline CDR1 reads SQVTM; CDR2 reads ANQGSEA. The length of the CDR3 is 14 residues. This clonotype has a count of ten or more. Its antigen is not identified. The sequence was collected from a woman aged 40 to 50 in good health. Sequences were obtained from PBMCs. V is TRBV29-1 and J is TRBJ1-4; 7 bases line up with TRBD1. Here the CDR3 reads CSVEDTGANEKLFF. In DNA form, the CDR3 reads TGCAGCGTTGAAGACACAGGGGCTAATGAAAAACTGTTTTTT.